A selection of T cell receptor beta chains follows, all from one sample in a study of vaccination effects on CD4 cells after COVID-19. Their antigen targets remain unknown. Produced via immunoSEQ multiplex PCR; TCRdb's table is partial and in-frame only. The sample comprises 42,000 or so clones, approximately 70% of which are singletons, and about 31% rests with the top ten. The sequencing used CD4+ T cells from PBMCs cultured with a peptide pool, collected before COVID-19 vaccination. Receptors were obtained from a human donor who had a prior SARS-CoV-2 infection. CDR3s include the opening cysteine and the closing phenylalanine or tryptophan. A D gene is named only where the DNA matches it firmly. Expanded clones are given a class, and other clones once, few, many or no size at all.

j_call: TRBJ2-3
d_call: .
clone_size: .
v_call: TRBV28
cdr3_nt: TGTGCCAGCAGCACCGCTTTGGGCACGCAGTATTTT
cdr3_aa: CASSTALGTQYF

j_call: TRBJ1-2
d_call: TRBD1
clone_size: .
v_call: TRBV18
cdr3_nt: TGTGCCAGCTCCTCAATTGGACAGGGGCCGGGCTACACCTTC
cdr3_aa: CASSSIGQGPGYTF

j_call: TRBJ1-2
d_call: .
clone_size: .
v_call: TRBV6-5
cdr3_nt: TGTGCCAGCAGTCGACAGGAGGGAAGCTATGGCTACACCTTC
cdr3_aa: CASSRQEGSYGYTF

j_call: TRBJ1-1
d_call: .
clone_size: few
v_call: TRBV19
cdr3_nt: TGTGCCAGTAGTGGTTGGGGGATGACTGAAGCTTTCTTT
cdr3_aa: CASSGWGMTEAFF

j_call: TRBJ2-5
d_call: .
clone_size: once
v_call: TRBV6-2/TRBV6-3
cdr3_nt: TGTGCCAGCAGCGCTCCTAGGAGTCCGGAGACCCAGTACTTC
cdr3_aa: CASSAPRSPETQYF

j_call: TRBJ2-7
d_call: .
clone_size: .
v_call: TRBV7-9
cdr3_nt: TGTGCCAGCACCAGAAGGGGCAGCTACGAGCAGTACTTC
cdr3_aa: CASTRRGSYEQYF

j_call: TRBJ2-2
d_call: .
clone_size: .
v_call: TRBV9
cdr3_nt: TGTGCCCGCGCAACGGCGGACACCGGGGAGCTGTTTTTT
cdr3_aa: CARATADTGELFF

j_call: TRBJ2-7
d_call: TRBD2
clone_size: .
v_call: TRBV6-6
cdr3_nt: TGTGCCAGCAGTTGGACTAGCGGCTACGAGCAGTACTTC
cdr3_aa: CASSWTSGYEQYF

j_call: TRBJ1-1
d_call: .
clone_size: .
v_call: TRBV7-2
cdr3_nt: TGTGCCAGCAGCGTTGGCAGGGCCGAAGTCACTGAAGCTTTCTTT
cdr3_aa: CASSVGRAEVTEAFF

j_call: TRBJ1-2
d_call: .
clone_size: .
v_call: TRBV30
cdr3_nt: TGTGCCTGGAGGGTGGGCGGGAGCTATGGCTACACCTTC
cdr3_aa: CAWRVGGSYGYTF

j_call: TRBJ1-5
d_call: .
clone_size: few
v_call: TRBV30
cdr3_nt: TGTGCCTGGAGTGAACGGGGGAATCAGCCCCAGCATTTT
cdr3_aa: CAWSERGNQPQHF

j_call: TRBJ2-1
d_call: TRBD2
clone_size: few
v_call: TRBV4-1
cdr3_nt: TGCGCCAGCAGCCAGGAACGACTAGCTTCCTACAATGAGCAGTTCTTC
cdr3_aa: CASSQERLASYNEQFF

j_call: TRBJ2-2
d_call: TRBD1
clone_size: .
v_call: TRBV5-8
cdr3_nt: TGTGCCAGCAGCTTAGTACAGGGGGCTACCGGGGAGCTGTTTTTT
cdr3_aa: CASSLVQGATGELFF

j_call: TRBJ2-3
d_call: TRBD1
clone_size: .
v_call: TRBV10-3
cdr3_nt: TGTGCCATCAGAGACGACGGGACAGGGACAGATACGCAGTATTTT
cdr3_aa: CAIRDDGTGTDTQYF

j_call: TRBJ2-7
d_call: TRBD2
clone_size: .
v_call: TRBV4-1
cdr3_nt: TGCGCCAGCAGCCAAGAAGTAGCGGGAGGCGGGGGCGAGCAGTACTTC
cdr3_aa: CASSQEVAGGGGEQYF

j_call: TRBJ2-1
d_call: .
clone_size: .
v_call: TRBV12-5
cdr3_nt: TGTGCTAGTGGCTCACAGGGCAATGAGCAGTTCTTC
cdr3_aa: CASGSQGNEQFF

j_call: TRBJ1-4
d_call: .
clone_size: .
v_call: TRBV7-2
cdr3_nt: TGTGCCAGCAGCTTAGCAGTTAATGAAAAACTGTTTTTT
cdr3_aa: CASSLAVNEKLFF

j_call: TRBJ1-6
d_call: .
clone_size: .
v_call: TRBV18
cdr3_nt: TGTGCCAGCTCACCCGAGGGACGAGATTCACCCCTCCACTTT
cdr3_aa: CASSPEGRDSPLHF

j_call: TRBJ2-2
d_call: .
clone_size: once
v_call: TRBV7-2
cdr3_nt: TGTGCCAGCAGCCCCCACGAGCGGGCTAACACCGGGGAGCTGTTTTTT
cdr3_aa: CASSPHERANTGELFF

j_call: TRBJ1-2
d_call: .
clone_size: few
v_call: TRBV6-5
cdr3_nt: TGTGCCAGCATAGGGTTTAACTATGGCTACACCTTC
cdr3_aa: CASIGFNYGYTF

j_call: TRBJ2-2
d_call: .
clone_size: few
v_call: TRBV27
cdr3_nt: TGTGCCAGCGCGGAACAGTGGAACACCGGGGAGCTGTTTTTT
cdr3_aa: CASAEQWNTGELFF

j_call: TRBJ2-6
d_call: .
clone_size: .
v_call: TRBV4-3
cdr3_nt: TGCGCCAGCAGCCAAGCAGGGTCGGGGGCCAACGTCCTGACTTTC
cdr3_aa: CASSQAGSGANVLTF

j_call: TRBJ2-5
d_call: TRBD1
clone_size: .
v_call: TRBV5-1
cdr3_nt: TGCGCCAGTAGCGTGACAGGGTTCGAGACCCAGTACTTC
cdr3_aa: CASSVTGFETQYF

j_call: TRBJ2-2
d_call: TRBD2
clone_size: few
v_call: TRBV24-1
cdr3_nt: TGTGCCACCAGTACGCAGAAAGGTAGCGGGGGCGATTTGACCGGGGAGCTGTTTTTT
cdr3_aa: CATSTQKGSGGDLTGELFF

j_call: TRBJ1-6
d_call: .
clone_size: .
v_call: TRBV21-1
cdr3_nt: TGTGCCAGCACCATACCTCTAGGGGCCAGTTCACCCCTCCACTTT
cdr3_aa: CASTIPLGASSPLHF

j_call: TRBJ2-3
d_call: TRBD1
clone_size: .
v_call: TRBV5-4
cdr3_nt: TGTGCCAGCAGCAGAAACAGGGGCGCAGATACGCAGTATTTT
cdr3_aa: CASSRNRGADTQYF

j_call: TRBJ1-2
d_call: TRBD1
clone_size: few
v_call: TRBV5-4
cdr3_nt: TGTGCCAGCAGAACAGGGGGCGGCTATGGCTACACCTTC
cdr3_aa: CASRTGGGYGYTF

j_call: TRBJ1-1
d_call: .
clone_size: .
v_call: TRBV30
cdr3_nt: TGTGCCTGGCAGGGTTTCCAGAACACTGAAGCTTTCTTT
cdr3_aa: CAWQGFQNTEAFF

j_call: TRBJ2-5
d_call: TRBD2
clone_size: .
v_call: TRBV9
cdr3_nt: TGTGCCAGCAGCGTAGGGCTAGCGGGAGAGGCGGGGGAGACCCAGTACTTC
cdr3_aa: CASSVGLAGEAGETQYF

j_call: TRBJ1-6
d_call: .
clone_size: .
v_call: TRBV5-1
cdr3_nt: TGCGCCAGCAGCTTGAGGGACGAGACACCCCTCCACTTT
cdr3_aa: CASSLRDETPLHF

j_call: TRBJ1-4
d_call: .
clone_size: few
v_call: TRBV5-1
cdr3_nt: TGCGCCAGCAGGATTGCTGTGGGTGGAAATGAAAAACTGTTTTTT
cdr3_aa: CASRIAVGGNEKLFF

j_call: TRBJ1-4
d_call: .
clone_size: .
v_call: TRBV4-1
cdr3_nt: TGCGCCAGCAGCCAAAGGGACACAATCAATGAAAAACTGTTTTTT
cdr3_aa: CASSQRDTINEKLFF

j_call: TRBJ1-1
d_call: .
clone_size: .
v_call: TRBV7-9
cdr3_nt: TGTGCCAGCAGCTCGACTAAGGGGACAAGAGAAGCTTTCTTT
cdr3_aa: CASSSTKGTREAFF

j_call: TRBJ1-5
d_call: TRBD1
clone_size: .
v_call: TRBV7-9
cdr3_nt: TGTGCCGTACAGGGGGCGAGGAATCAGCCCCAGCATTTT
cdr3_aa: CAVQGARNQPQHF

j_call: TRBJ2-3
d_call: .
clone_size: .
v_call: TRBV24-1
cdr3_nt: TGTGCCACCAGTGGCCCCTCTGGAGTGAGCACAGATACGCAGTATTTT
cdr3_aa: CATSGPSGVSTDTQYF

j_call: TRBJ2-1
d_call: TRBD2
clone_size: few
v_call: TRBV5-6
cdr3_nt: TGTGCCAGCAGCTTCCGTCTAGCGGGAGAGCAGTTCTTC
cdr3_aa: CASSFRLAGEQFF

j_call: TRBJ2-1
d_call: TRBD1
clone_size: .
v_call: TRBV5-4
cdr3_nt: TGTGCCAGCAGTCAAACAGGGGGTGAGCAGTTCTTC
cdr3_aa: CASSQTGGEQFF

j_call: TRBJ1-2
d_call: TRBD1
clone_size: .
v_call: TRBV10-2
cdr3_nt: TGCGCCAGCACCCGACAGGGAGATGGCTACACCTTC
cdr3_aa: CASTRQGDGYTF

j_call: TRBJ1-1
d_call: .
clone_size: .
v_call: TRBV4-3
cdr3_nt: TGCGCCAGCAGCCAAGATTGGGTGTTAGGAACTGAAGCTTTCTTT
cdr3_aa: CASSQDWVLGTEAFF

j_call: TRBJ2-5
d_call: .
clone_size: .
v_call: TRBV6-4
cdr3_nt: TGTGCCAGTCCAAGTTGCCGGGACTGGGGGTGGACCCAGTACTTC
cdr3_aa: CASPSCRDWGWTQYF

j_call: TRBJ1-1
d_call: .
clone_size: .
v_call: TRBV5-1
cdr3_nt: TGCGCCAGCAGCGGGGGTCGGGGGCTTGATACTGAAGCTTTCTTT
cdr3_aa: CASSGGRGLDTEAFF

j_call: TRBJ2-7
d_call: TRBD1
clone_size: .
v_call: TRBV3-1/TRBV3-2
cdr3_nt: TGTGCCAGCACCCGTTCCGGGACAGGGCCGGGAGAGCAGTACTTC
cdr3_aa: CASTRSGTGPGEQYF

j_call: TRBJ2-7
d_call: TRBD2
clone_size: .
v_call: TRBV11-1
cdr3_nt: TGTGCCAGCAGCTTGGGGGGGTCCTACGAGCAGTACTTC
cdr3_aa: CASSLGGSYEQYF

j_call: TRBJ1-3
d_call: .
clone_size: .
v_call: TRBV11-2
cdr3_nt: TGTGCCAGCAGCACTCCTCGGTCTGGGCGCGGCCAAAGAAACACCATATATTTT
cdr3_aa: CASSTPRSGRGQRNTIYF

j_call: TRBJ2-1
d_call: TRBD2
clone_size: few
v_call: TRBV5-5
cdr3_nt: TGTGCCAGCAGCTTGGCGGGGGGGTACTACAATGAGCAGTTCTTC
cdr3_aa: CASSLAGGYYNEQFF

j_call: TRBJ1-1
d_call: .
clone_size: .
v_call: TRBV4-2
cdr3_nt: TGTGCCAGCAGCCAAGATTGGAGGCTGAACACTGAAGCTTTCTTT
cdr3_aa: CASSQDWRLNTEAFF

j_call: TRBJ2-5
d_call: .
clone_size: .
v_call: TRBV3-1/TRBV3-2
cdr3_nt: TGTGCCAGCAGCCAAGACCCCTCTGGGGAGACCCAGTACTTC
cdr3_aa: CASSQDPSGETQYF

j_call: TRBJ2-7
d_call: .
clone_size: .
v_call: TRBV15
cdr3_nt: TGTGCCACCAGCAGACCTGGGACCAGCTCCTACGAGCAGTACTTC
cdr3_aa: CATSRPGTSSYEQYF

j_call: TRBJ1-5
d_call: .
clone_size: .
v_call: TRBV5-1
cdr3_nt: TGCGCCAGCAGCCTCACCCCGGATCAGCCCCAGCATTTT
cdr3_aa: CASSLTPDQPQHF

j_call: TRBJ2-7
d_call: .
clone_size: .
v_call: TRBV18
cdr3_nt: TGTGCCAGCCGCCCAACGGTGGGTACCTACGAGCAGTACTTC
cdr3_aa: CASRPTVGTYEQYF

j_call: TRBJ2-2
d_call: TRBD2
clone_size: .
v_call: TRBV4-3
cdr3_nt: TGCGCCAGCAGCCAAGATCTTCTAGCGGGAGGGCCTAGAAACACCGGGGAGCTGTTTTTT
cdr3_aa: CASSQDLLAGGPRNTGELFF